The clone carrying this TCR beta chain has a count of ten or more. Antigen unknown. TCRdb independently ran MiXCR on the reads; one entry per CDR3 protein. The sample holds a few hundred thousand distinct CDR3 sequences; roughly 9.5% are singletons and the top ten take about 4.5%. Trimming took 5 bases from V and 9 from J; bases not matched to a gene: 10. Germline V gene data show CDR1 as SGHVS and CDR2 as FQNEAQ. The CDR3 covers 14 residues. The sample is drawn from a study of T cell repertoires in cytomegalovirus infection. Study-level background: An indication of both CMV infection and matching HLA type came from public TCR beta signatures. General study points: Cumulated frequencies of public TCR beta families served to identify carriers of CMV plus the relevant HLA. The study found HLA-C-restricted CMV-specific TCR beta clonotypes dominating the ex vivo response.

Sequencing was carried out using PBMCs. The clonotype was recovered from a human donor in good health (CMV status not recorded). Some clones in this sample may be carry-over from other donors' samples. The chain has TRBV7-8 and TRBJ2-7, with TRBD1 identical over 10 bases. CDR3 sequence reads: CASSPHRDRGGQYF. The CDR3 DNA reads as TGTGCCAGCAGCCCTCACCGGGACAGGGGTGGGCAGTACTTC. Combining the CDR3 with reference TRBV7-8 and TRBJ2-7 gives the whole variable domain GAGVSQSPRYKVAKRGQDVALRCDPISGHVSLFWYQQALGQGPEFLTYFQNEAQLDKSGLPSDRFFAERPEGSVSTLKIQRTQQEDSAVYLCASSPHRDRGGQYFGPGTRLTVT.